A selection of T cell receptor beta chains follows, all from one sample in a study of control samples from healthy donors and cancer patients. The data were produced by immunoSEQ multiplex PCR, yet TCRdb's version contains in-frame clones alone and is incomplete. Among about 95,000 clones, about 87% were seen once, and the ten largest hold roughly an eighth. Sequenced material: blood. All receptors derive from a woman aged 65 to 85 in good health. CDR3s include the opening cysteine and the closing phenylalanine or tryptophan. A D gene is named only where the DNA matches it firmly.

>.|TRBJ1-1|TRBV6-5
TGTGCCAGCAGTTACTCGAAGGCAGCACTTGAAGCTTTCTTT
CASSYSKAALEAFF
>.|TRBJ2-7|TRBV4-1
TGCGCCAGCAGCCAAGTGTCCAGGGAGGCCGAGCAGTACTTC
CASSQVSREAEQYF
>TRBD1|TRBJ2-2|TRBV5-1
TGCGCCAGCAGCGGGGGACAGGGCGGCACCGGGGAGCTGTTTTTT
CASSGGQGGTGELFF
>TRBD1|TRBJ1-3|TRBV5-1
TGCGCCAGCAGCTCCACCGGGACAGCTGGAAACACCATATATTTT
CASSSTGTAGNTIYF
>TRBD2|TRBJ2-1|TRBV9
TGTGCCAGCAGCCCCCGAGGGACTAATGTGAATGAGCAGTTCTTC
CASSPRGTNVNEQFF
>TRBD2|TRBJ2-5|TRBV5-1
TGCGCCAGCAGCTTGGGAAACGGCGGGGGGCAAGAGACCCAGTACTTC
CASSLGNGGGQETQYF
>.|TRBJ1-2|TRBV30
TGTGCCTGGCTGGGGTCCGTGGGGGGCGGTTATGGCTACACCTTC
CAWLGSVGGGYGYTF
>.|TRBJ2-1|TRBV6-1
TGTGCCAGCAGTGATTGGGACAATGAGCAGTTCTTC
CASSDWDNEQFF
>.|TRBJ1-1|TRBV7-9
TGTGCCAGCAGCTTGGAGGGAATGAACACTGAAGCTTTCTTT
CASSLEGMNTEAFF
>TRBD1|TRBJ1-2|TRBV13
TGTGCCAGCAGCTCCTCGGACAGGGGGCTGTTTGGCTACACCTTC
CASSSSDRGLFGYTF